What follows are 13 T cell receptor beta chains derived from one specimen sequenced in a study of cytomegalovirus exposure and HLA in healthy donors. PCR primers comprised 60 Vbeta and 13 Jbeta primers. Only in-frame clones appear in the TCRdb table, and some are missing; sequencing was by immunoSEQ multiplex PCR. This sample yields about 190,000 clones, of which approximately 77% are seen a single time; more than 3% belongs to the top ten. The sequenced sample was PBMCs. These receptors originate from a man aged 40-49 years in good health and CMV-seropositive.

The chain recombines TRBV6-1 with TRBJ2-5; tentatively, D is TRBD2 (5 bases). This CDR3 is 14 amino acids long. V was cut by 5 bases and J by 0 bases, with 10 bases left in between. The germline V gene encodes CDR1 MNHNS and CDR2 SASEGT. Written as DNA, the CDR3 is TGTGCCAGCAGTAATAGCGCGTACCAAGAGACCCAGTACTTC. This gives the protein CASSNSAYQETQYF.

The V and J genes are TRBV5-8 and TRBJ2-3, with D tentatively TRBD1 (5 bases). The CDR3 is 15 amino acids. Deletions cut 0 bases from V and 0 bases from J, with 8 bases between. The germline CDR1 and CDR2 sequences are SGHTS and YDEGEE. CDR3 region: CASSLARVSTDTQYF. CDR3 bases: TGTGCCAGCAGCTTGGCCAGGGTGAGCACAGATACGCAGTATTTT. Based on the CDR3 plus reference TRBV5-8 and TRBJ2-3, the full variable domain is EAGVTQSPTHLIKTRGQQATLRCSPISGHTSVYWYQQALGLGLQFLLWYDEGEERNRGNFPPRFSGRQFPNYSSELNVNALELEDSALYLCASSLARVSTDTQYFGPGTRLTVL.

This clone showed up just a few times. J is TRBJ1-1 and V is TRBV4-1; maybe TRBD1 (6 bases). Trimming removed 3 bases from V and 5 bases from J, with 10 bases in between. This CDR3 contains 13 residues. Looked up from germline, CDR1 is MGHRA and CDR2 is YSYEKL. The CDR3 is CASSQGARTEAFF. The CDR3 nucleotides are TGCGCCAGCAGCCAGGGGGCAAGGACTGAAGCTTTCTTT.

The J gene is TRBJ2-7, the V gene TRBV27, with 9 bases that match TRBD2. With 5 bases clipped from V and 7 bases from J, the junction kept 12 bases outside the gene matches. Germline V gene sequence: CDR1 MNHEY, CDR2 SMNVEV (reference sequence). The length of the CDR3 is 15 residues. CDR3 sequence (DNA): TGTGCCAGCAGTCCTCGGGCGGGAGGGCCGTATGAGCAGTACTTC. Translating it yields CASSPRAGGPYEQYF.

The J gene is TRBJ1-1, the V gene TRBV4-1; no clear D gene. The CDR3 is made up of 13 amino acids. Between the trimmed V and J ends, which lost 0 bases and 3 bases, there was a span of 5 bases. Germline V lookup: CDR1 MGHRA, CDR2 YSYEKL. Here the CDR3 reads CASSQDPYTEAFF. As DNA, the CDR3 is TGCGCCAGCAGCCAAGATCCCTACACTGAAGCTTTCTTT.

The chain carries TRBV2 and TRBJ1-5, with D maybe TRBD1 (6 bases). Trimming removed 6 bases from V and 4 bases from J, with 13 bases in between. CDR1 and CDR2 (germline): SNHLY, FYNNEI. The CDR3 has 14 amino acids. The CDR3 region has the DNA TGTGCCAGCAGAGCCGACAGGACGAATCAGCCCCAGCATTTT. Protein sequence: CASRADRTNQPQHF.

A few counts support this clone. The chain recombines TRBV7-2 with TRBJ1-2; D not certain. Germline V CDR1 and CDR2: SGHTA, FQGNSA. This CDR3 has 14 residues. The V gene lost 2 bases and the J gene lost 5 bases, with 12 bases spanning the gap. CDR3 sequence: CASSLFEGSYGYTF. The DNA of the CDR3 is TGTGCCAGCAGCTTATTTGAGGGAAGTTATGGCTACACCTTC. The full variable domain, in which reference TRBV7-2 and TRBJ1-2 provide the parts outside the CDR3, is GAGVSQSPSNKVTEKGKDVELRCDPISGHTALYWYRQSLGQGLEFLIYFQGNSAPDKSGLPSDRFSAERTGGSVSTLTIQRTQQEDSAVYLCASSLFEGSYGYTFGSGTRLTVV.

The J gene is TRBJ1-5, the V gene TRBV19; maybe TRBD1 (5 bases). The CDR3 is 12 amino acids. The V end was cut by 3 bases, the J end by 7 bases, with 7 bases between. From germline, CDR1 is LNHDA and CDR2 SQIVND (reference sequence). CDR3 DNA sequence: TGTGCCAGTAGTATTAAGGGGCAGCCCCAGCATTTT. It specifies CASSIKGQPQHF.

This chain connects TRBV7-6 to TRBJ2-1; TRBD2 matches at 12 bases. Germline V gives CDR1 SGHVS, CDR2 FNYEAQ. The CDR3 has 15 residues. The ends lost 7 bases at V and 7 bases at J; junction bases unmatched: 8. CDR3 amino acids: CASNRLAGVVNEQFF. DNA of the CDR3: TGTGCCAGCAATCGACTAGCGGGAGTGGTAAATGAGCAGTTCTTC.

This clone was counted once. This chain's CDR3 is CSVGTGNSGNTIYF. The CDR3 DNA sequence: TGCAGCGTTGGGACAGGGAACTCTGGAAACACCATATATTTT. The J gene is TRBJ1-3, the V gene TRBV29-1; 8 bases align to TRBD1. V shed 4 bases, J shed 0 bases, and the junction held 2 bases outside the gene matches. The CDR3 length is 14 residues. The germline V gene has CDR1 SQVTM and CDR2 ANQGSEA. The variable domain in full, completed from reference TRBV29-1 and TRBJ1-3, reads SAVISQKPSRDICQRGTSLTIQCQVDSQVTMMFWYRQQPGQSLTLIATANQGSEATYESGFVIDKFPISRPNLTFSTLTVSNMSPEDSSIYLCSVGTGNSGNTIYFGEGSWLTVV.

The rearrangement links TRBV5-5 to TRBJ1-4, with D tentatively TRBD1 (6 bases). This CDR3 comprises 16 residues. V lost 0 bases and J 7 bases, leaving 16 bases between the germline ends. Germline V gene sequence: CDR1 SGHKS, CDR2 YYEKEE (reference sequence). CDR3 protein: CASSLASGGGGEKLFF. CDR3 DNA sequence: TGTGCCAGCAGCTTGGCGTCCGGGGGCGGGGGTGAAAAACTGTTTTTT.

The CDR3, as DNA: TGCAGCGTTGATGGCCGGGGGAGGCAAGCTTTCTTT. Its translation is CSVDGRGRQAFF. This chain connects TRBV29-1 to TRBJ1-1; D is possibly TRBD1 (5 bases). V shed 3 bases and J shed 9 bases, with 14 bases lying between them. CDR3 size: 12 residues. CDR1 and CDR2 from the germline V gene are SQVTM and ANQGSEA. Together with reference TRBV29-1 and TRBJ1-1, the CDR3 gives the full variable domain: SAVISQKPSRDICQRGTSLTIQCQVDSQVTMMFWYRQQPGQSLTLIATANQGSEATYESGFVIDKFPISRPNLTFSTLTVSNMSPEDSSIYLCSVDGRGRQAFFGQGTRLTVV.

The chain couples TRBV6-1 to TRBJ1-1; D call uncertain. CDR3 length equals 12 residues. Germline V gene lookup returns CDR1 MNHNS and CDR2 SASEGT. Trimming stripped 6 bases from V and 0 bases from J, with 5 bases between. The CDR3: CASRSVNTEAFF. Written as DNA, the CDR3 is TGTGCCAGCAGGTCGGTGAACACTGAAGCTTTCTTT.